Each of the 27 T cell receptor beta chains below was sequenced from the same sample in a study of cytomegalovirus exposure and HLA in healthy donors. PCR used 60 Vbeta primers and 13 Jbeta primers. Clones were read by immunoSEQ multiplex PCR, and TCRdb kept only the in-frame ones, dropping some. With about 74,000 clones in the sample, the ten largest clones hold 6.5% to 9.5%. The sample taken for sequencing was PBMCs. These receptors all stem from a female donor in good health and CMV-seropositive.

The V and J genes are TRBV9 and TRBJ2-2; D call uncertain. V gave up 3 bases and J gave up 3 bases, with 9 bases separating them. The CDR3 has 14 amino acids. Germline assignment: CDR1 SGDLS and CDR2 YYNGEE. Here the CDR3 reads CASSASQDTGELFF. Written as DNA, the CDR3 is TGTGCCAGCAGCGCGAGCCAGGACACCGGGGAGCTGTTTTTT.

V usage is TRBV7-9 and J usage is TRBJ2-2, with D possibly TRBD2 on 5 matching bases. Between the trimmed V and J ends, which lost 4 bases and 6 bases, there was a span of 9 bases. Germline V lookup: CDR1 SEHNR, CDR2 FQNEAQ (reference sequence). The CDR3 is 13 residues long. The CDR3 DNA sequence: TGTGCCAGCAGCTGGCCCGGGGCCGGGGAGCTGTTTTTT. It codes for CASSWPGAGELFF.

The chain links TRBV27 to TRBJ2-3; tentative D call: TRBD1 (5 bases). CDR1 and CDR2 (germline): MNHEY, SMNVEV (reference sequence). With 3 bases removed from V and 2 bases from J, the gap between germline ends came to 9 bases. CDR3 length: 14 amino acids. The CDR3 sequence is CASSLPGLTDTQYF. The CDR3 DNA is TGTGCCAGCAGTTTGCCAGGGCTCACAGATACGCAGTATTTT.

The CDR3 region is CASNRGQGMYNEQFF. CDR3 sequence (DNA): TGTGCCAGTAACCGAGGACAGGGGATGTACAATGAGCAGTTCTTC. V gene TRBV19 combines with J gene TRBJ2-1; 9 positions match TRBD1. V was clipped by 7 bases and J by 4 bases; unmatched bases: 8. Germline lookup yields CDR1 LNHDA and CDR2 SQIVND (reference sequence). The CDR3 totals 15 residues.

V is TRBV5-1 and J is TRBJ2-1, with TRBD2 identical over 13 bases. Losses at the gene ends were 1 base for V and 2 bases for J; bases not matched to a gene: 6. Germline V gene sequence: CDR1 SGHRS, CDR2 YFSETQ. The CDR3 totals 18 residues. For the CDR3, the DNA is TGCGCCAGCAGCTTGCTAACTAGCGGGGGGGCCCCCTACAATGAGCAGTTCTTC. This gives the protein CASSLLTSGGAPYNEQFF.

The chain combines TRBV19 with TRBJ1-1, with D perhaps matching TRBD1 (6 bases). The CDR3 sequence is 16 residues long. From germline, CDR1 is LNHDA and CDR2 SQIVND (reference sequence). The V and J ends lost 6 bases and 0 bases respectively, with 17 bases between them. Here the CDR3 reads CASSPWGPIMNTEAFF. The CDR3 DNA sequence: TGTGCCAGTAGCCCGTGGGGGCCGATCATGAACACTGAAGCTTTCTTT.

The CDR3 reads CASSLGAGGQETQYF. CDR3 DNA sequence: TGCGCCAGCAGCCTAGGTGCGGGGGGCCAAGAGACCCAGTACTTC. V is TRBV4-1 and J is TRBJ2-5, with TRBD2 matching over 8 bases. The CDR3 has 15 residues. Germline V CDR1 and CDR2: MGHRA, YSYEKL. Trimming at V came to 4 bases and at J to 1 base, leaving 5 bases not matched to a gene.

The chain combines TRBV19 with TRBJ1-1; 10 bases line up with TRBD1. Germline V gene lookup returns CDR1 LNHDA and CDR2 SQIVND (reference sequence). J lost 1 base, V lost 8 bases, and 10 bases had no gene match. This CDR3 contains 16 residues. The CDR3 here is CASRDAGQGRNTEAFF. The DNA for the CDR3 is TGTGCCAGTCGGGACGCGGGACAGGGGAGGAACACTGAAGCTTTCTTT.

This chain connects TRBV28 to TRBJ1-2; a possible D gene is TRBD1 (6 bases). V lost 6 bases and J lost 8, with 19 bases in between. The CDR3 extends over 14 amino acids. The germline V gene encodes CDR1 MDHEN and CDR2 SYDVKM. CDR3 nucleotides: TGTGCCAGCAGCCTCAGGGGACCCGTCTTCGGCTACACCTTC. The encoded protein is CASSLRGPVFGYTF.

This rearrangement joins TRBV30 to TRBJ1-2; D perhaps matches TRBD1 (6 bases). The CDR3 covers 15 residues. V dropped 3 bases and J dropped 5 bases, with 19 bases sitting between them. CDR1 and CDR2 from the germline V gene are GTSNPN and SVGIG (reference sequence). The CDR3 DNA follows: TGTGCCTGGAGGGGAGGGACATCGACTGGTTATGGCTACACCTTC. Translated: CAWRGGTSTGYGYTF.

CDR3 sequence reads: CASRGQGSEKLFF. The CDR3, as DNA: TGCGCCAGCAGAGGACAGGGAAGCGAAAAACTGTTTTTT. The chain uses TRBV5-1 and TRBJ1-4; 8 bases agree with TRBD1. Germline V CDR1 and CDR2: SGHRS, YFSETQ. The CDR3 extends over 13 amino acids. After removal of 5 bases from V and 8 bases from J, the junction contained 5 bases not matched to a gene.

The gene calls are TRBV5-1 and TRBJ2-5; D not certain. This CDR3 comprises 13 residues. V lost 0 bases, J lost 2 bases, and 5 bases lay in between. Germline loops: CDR1 SGHRS, CDR2 YFSETQ. The CDR3 DNA follows: TGCGCCAGCAGCTTGGCACGGCAAGAGACCCAGTACTTC. It specifies CASSLARQETQYF.

The rearrangement joins TRBV19 to TRBJ2-6; tentatively, D is TRBD1 (5 bases). CDR1 and CDR2 from the germline V gene are LNHDA and SQIVND (reference sequence). V was pared by 6 bases and J by 2 bases, with 11 bases between. CDR3 size: 15 residues. Here the CDR3 reads CASRVGETGANVLTF. The CDR3 DNA is TGTGCCAGTAGGGTAGGGGAAACTGGGGCCAACGTCCTGACTTTC.

V and J are TRBV6-1 and TRBJ2-7; TRBD1 might be the D (6 bases). The CDR3 consists of 13 residues. V lost 7 bases to trimming and J lost 2 bases, with 12 bases between them. Germline values: CDR1 MNHNS, CDR2 SASEGT. CDR3 nucleotides: TGTGCCAGCAAGCAGGGGATGACCTACGAGCAGTACTTC. It encodes CASKQGMTYEQYF.

This chain connects TRBV28 to TRBJ2-3, with D possibly matching TRBD2 (5 bases). V was cut by 6 bases and J by 2 bases, with 12 bases left in between. The CDR3 contains 14 residues. CDR1 and CDR2 from the germline V gene are MDHEN and SYDVKM. This CDR3 is CASSLGSLTDTQYF. The DNA for the CDR3 is TGTGCCAGCAGCCTGGGGAGCCTCACAGATACGCAGTATTTT.

CDR3 in amino acids: CASSLVSGTYEQYF. CDR3 coding DNA: TGCGCCAGCAGCTTGGTTTCCGGGACCTACGAGCAGTACTTC. The chain recombines TRBV5-1 with TRBJ2-7; TRBD2 might be the D (5 bases). Trimming removed 0 bases from V and 2 bases from J, with 9 bases in between. The CDR3 spans 14 residues. Per the germline V gene, CDR1 is SGHRS and CDR2 is YFSETQ.

The chain has TRBV7-2 and TRBJ1-2; D remains ambiguous. Germline V lookup: CDR1 SGHTA, CDR2 FQGNSA. The CDR3 contains 15 residues. With 3 bases removed from V and 3 bases from J, the gap between germline ends came to 14 bases. CDR3 coding DNA: TGTGCCAGCAGCTTGGGCCTAAGGAGGGACTATGGCTACACCTTC. This sequence encodes CASSLGLRRDYGYTF.

The chain carries TRBV5-4 and TRBJ2-1; TRBD2 matches 8 bases. The J segment lost 4 bases and the V segment lost 3 bases, leaving 3 bases of the junction unmatched. The CDR3 runs 14 residues. Germline CDR1 and CDR2: SGHNT and YYREEE (reference sequence). The CDR3 sequence: CASSSSGSYNEQFF. The CDR3 DNA is TGTGCCAGCAGCTCTAGCGGGTCTTACAATGAGCAGTTCTTC.

The rearrangement uses TRBV5-1 and TRBJ2-7, with D tentatively TRBD2 (7 bases). The CDR3 contains 16 residues. The V end lost 3 bases, the J end lost 6 bases, and 22 bases lay between the germline ends. Germline CDR1 reads SGHRS; CDR2 reads YFSETQ. The CDR3, as DNA: TGCGCCAGCAGCTCAGACTCACAGGGAGGGAAAGGCGAGCAGTACTTC. This translates into CASSSDSQGGKGEQYF.

The rearrangement uses TRBV19 and TRBJ2-2, with 10 bases matching TRBD1. CDR1 LNHDA and CDR2 SQIVND come from the germline V gene (reference sequence). There are 17 residues in the CDR3. The ends lost 1 base at V and 5 bases at J; junction bases unmatched: 7. The CDR3 sequence is CASSIGRDRGGTGELFF. Written as DNA, the CDR3 is TGTGCCAGTAGTATAGGCCGGGACAGGGGTGGAACCGGGGAGCTGTTTTTT.

Worth noting for this clone: The junction does not match germline at one end; this may be a read error. The rearrangement links TRBV7-7 to TRBJ2-5; D gene ambiguous. This CDR3 region has 12 residues. Germline V lookup: CDR1 SSHAT, CDR2 FNYEAQ (reference sequence). CDR3 DNA: TGTGCTAGCAGCTCCCCGGTGGAGACCCAGTACTTC. It is translated as CASSSPVETQYF.

The chain joins TRBV4-3 to TRBJ2-2; 7 bases are a match to TRBD1. Germline trimming cut 4 bases from V and 5 bases from J; bases unmatched to any gene: 7. The CDR3 has 15 amino acids. Germline V CDR1 and CDR2: LGHNA, YSLEER. CDR3 region: CASSRRDSETGELFF. The CDR3 DNA is TGCGCCAGCAGCCGCAGGGACAGCGAAACCGGGGAGCTGTTTTTT.

The chain links TRBV28 to TRBJ1-5; D is ambiguous. Germline V lookup: CDR1 MDHEN, CDR2 SYDVKM. The CDR3 covers 13 residues. Trimming pared 4 bases from V and 8 bases from J, leaving 12 bases between. CDR3 sequence (DNA): TGTGCCAGCAGTTCTGGAGGGCCTAAGCCCCAGCATTTT. Translating gives CASSSGGPKPQHF.

The chain employs TRBV11-2 and TRBJ1-1; D ambiguous. V was shortened by 5 bases and J by 7 bases, with 11 bases between the two germline ends. The germline CDR1 and CDR2 sequences are SGHAT and FQNNGV. The CDR3 is made up of 12 amino acids. The CDR3 reads CASSPPGFEAFF. The CDR3 region has the DNA TGTGCCAGCAGCCCCCCAGGCTTTGAAGCTTTCTTT. Complete variable domain (other parts from reference TRBV11-2 and TRBJ1-1): EAGVAQSPRYKIIEKRQSVAFWCNPISGHATLYWYQQILGQGPKLLIQFQNNGVVDDSQLPKDRFSAERLKGVDSTLKIQPAKLEDSAVYLCASSPPGFEAFFGQGTRLTVV.

The CDR3 protein is CASSLVGDNHYEQYF. CDR3 nucleotides: TGTGCCAGCAGCTTAGTAGGGGACAACCACTACGAGCAGTACTTC. The chain combines TRBV11-2 with TRBJ2-7; a weak D match, TRBD1 (6 bases). Per the germline V gene, CDR1 is SGHAT and CDR2 is FQNNGV. The CDR3 is 15 amino acids. Trimming took off 1 base at V and 3 bases at J, with 13 bases between the two ends.

The J gene is TRBJ2-7, the V gene TRBV6-5; possibly TRBD1 for D (5 bases). Trimming took 2 bases from V and 6 from J, leaving 14 bases between them. This CDR3 is 14 amino acids long. Germline-derived CDR1 and CDR2 are MNHEY and SVGAGI. Here the CDR3 reads CASSYAGKVSEQYF. The CDR3 nucleotides read TGTGCCAGCAGTTACGCAGGGAAAGTGAGCGAGCAGTACTTC.

The chain recombines TRBV6-6 with TRBJ1-2; 9 bases align to TRBD1. The CDR3 loop spans 14 amino acids. Looked up from germline, CDR1 is MNHNY and CDR2 is SVGAGI (reference sequence). V lost 2 bases, J lost 8 bases, and 6 bases stayed unmatched. CDR3 coding DNA: TGTGCCAGCAGTTACGGACAGGGGTTTAGGGGCTACACCTTC. Its protein product is CASSYGQGFRGYTF.